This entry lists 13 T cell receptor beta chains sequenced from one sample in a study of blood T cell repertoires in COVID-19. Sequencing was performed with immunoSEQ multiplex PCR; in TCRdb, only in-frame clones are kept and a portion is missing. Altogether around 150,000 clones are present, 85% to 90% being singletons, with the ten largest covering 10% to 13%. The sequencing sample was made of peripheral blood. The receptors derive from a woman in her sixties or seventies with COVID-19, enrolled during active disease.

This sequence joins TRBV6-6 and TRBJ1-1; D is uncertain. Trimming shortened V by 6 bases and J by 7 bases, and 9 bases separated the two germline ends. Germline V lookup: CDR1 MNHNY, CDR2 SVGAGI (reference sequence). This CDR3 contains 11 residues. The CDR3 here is CASRVALEAFF. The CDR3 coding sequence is TGTGCCAGCAGGGTAGCCCTTGAAGCTTTCTTT.

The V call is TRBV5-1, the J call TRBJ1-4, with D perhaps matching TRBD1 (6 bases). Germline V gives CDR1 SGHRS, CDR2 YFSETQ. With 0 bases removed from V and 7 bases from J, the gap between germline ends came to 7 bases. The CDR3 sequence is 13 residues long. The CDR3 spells CASSLARGEKLFF. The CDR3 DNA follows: TGCGCCAGCAGCTTGGCCAGGGGTGAAAAACTGTTTTTT.

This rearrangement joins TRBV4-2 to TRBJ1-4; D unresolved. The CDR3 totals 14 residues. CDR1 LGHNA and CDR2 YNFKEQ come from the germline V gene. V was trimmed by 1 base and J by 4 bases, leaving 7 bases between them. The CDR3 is CASSQGHDNEKLFF. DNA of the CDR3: TGTGCCAGCAGCCAAGGACACGATAATGAAAAACTGTTTTTT.

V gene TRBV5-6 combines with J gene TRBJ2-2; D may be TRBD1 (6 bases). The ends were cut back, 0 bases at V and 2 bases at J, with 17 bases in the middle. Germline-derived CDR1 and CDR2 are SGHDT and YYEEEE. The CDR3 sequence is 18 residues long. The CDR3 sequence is CASSLVTGWLRNTGELFF. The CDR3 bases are TGTGCCAGCAGCTTGGTTACAGGGTGGTTGAGAAACACCGGGGAGCTGTTTTTT.

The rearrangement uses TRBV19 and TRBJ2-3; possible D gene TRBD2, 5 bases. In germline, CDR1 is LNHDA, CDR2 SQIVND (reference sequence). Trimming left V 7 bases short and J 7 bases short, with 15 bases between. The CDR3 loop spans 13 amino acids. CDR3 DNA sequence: TGTGCCAGTACTATTTTTGGGGAGAATACGCAGTATTTT. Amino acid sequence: CASTIFGENTQYF.

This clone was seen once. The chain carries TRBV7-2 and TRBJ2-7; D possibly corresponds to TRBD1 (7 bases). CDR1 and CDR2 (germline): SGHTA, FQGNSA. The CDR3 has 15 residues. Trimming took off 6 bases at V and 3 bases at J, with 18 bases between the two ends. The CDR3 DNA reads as TGTGCCAGCAGTCACGACAGGGAGGTAGACTACGAGCAGTACTTC. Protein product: CASSHDREVDYEQYF.

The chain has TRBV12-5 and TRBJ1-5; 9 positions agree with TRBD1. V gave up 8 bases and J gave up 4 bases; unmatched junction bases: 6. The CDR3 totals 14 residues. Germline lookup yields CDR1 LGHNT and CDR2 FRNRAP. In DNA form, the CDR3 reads TGTGCTAGTTCTTGGGGACAGGGTAATCAGCCCCAGCATTTT. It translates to CASSWGQGNQPQHF. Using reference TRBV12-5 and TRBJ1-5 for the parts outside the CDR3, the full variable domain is DARVTQTPRHKVTEMGQEVTMRCQPILGHNTVFWYRQTMMQGLELLAYFRNRAPLDDSGMPKDRFSAEMPDATLATLKIQPSEPRDSAVYFCASSWGQGNQPQHFGDGTRLSIL.

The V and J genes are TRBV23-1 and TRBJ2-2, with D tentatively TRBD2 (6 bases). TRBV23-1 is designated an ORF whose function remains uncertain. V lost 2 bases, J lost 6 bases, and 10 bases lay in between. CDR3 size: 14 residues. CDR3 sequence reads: CASSQMTSAGELFF. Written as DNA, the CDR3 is TGCGCCAGCAGTCAAATGACTAGTGCCGGGGAGCTGTTTTTT.

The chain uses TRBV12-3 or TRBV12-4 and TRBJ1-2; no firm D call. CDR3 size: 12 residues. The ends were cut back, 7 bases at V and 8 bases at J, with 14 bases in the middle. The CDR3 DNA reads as TGTGCCAGCACTTCCATGCTGGGCGGCTACACCTTC. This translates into CASTSMLGGYTF.

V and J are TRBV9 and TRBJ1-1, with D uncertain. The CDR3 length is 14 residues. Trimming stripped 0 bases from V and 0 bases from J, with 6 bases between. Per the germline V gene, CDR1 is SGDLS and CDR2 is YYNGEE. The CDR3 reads CASSVGTMNTEAFF. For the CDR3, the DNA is TGTGCCAGCAGCGTAGGTACAATGAACACTGAAGCTTTCTTT.

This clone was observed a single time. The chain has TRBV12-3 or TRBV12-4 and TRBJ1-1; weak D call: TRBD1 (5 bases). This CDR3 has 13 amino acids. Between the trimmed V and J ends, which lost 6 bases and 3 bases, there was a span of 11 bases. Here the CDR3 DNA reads TGTGCCAGCAGCTTTGACAGTCACACTGAAGCTTTCTTT. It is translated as CASSFDSHTEAFF.

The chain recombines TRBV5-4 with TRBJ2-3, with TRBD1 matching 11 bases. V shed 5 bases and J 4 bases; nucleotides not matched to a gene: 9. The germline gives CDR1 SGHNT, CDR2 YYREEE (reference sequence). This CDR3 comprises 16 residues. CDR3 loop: CASRGRRTGGSDTQYF. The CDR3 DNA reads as TGTGCCAGCAGGGGAAGGAGGACAGGGGGCTCAGATACGCAGTATTTT.

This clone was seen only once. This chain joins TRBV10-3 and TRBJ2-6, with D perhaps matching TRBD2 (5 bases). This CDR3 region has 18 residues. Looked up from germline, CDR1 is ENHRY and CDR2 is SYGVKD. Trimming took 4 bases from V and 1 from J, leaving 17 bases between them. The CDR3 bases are TGTGCCATCAGTGCAGGAGCGGACTTTATGTCTGGGGCCAACGTCCTGACTTTC. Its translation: CAISAGADFMSGANVLTF.